One and the same sample provided the 10 T cell receptor beta chains below, sequenced in a study of vaccination effects on CD4 cells after COVID-19. Their specific antigens are unknown. Viral peptide pool expansion of antigen-specific CD4+ T cells preceded sequencing in the ViraFEST assay. The authors isolated CD4+ T cells after approximately 9 days of culture. Of the BNT162b2 and mRNA-1273 vaccines, participants received two doses of one or the other. Produced via immunoSEQ multiplex PCR; TCRdb's table is partial and in-frame only. The data contain fewer than 25,000 clones, over 75% of them singletons. Sequences were derived from CD4+ T cells from PBMCs cultured with HCoV-NL63 spike peptides, sampled after COVID-19 vaccination. The receptors derive from a human donor who received a COVID-19 vaccine.

This chain connects TRBV28 to TRBJ2-1; 10 bases line up with TRBD2. The CDR3 extends over 15 amino acids. CDR1 is MDHEN and CDR2 is SYDVKM in the germline V gene. Trimming removed 6 bases from V and 5 bases from J; junction bases left unmatched: 7. The CDR3 region is CASRRRTSGNNEQFF. CDR3 sequence (DNA): TGTGCCAGCAGGAGGAGGACTAGCGGAAACAATGAGCAGTTCTTC.

J is TRBJ1-5 and V is TRBV6-5, with TRBD1 as a possible D gene (5 bases). The CDR3 extends over 14 amino acids. The germline CDR1 and CDR2 sequences are MNHEY and SVGAGI. Deletions cut 7 bases from V and 4 bases from J, with 14 bases between. The DNA of the CDR3 is TGTGCCAGCACCTTAGGGGAGAGGAATCAGCCCCAGCATTTT. As protein: CASTLGERNQPQHF.

The chain has TRBV19 and TRBJ2-7, with 7 bases matching TRBD1. The CDR3 totals 15 residues. CDR1 and CDR2 from the germline V gene are LNHDA and SQIVND (reference sequence). V trimming: 5 bases; J trimming: 3 bases; junction bases outside the gene matches: 10. CDR3 coding DNA: TGTGCCAGTAGTGGTCCGGGACAGCTACACTACGAGCAGTACTTC. Translation gives CASSGPGQLHYEQYF.

The chain carries TRBV6-1 and TRBJ1-5; no firm D call. The length of the CDR3 is 15 residues. Per the germline V gene, CDR1 is MNHNS and CDR2 is SASEGT. The germline V and J ends were trimmed by 3 bases and 0 bases, with 9 bases remaining between them. The CDR3 sequence is CASSDVGNSNQPQHF. The CDR3 DNA sequence: TGTGCCAGCAGTGACGTAGGGAATAGCAATCAGCCCCAGCATTTT.

The V and J genes are TRBV5-1 and TRBJ1-1; TRBD1 agrees at 8 bases. Germline V gene lookup returns CDR1 SGHRS and CDR2 YFSETQ. CDR3 length equals 16 residues. Losses at the gene ends were 0 bases for V and 5 bases for J; bases not matched to a gene: 9. The CDR3 nucleotides read TGCGCCAGCAGCTTGGAGGGGTTGGACAGGGAGACTGAAGCTTTCTTT. It is translated as CASSLEGLDRETEAFF. The full variable domain, completed using reference TRBV5-1 and TRBJ1-1, is KAGVTQTPRYLIKTRGQQVTLSCSPISGHRSVSWYQQTPGQGLQFLFEYFSETQRNKGNFPGRFSGRQFSNSRSEMNVSTLELGDSALYLCASSLEGLDRETEAFFGQGTRLTVV.

The genes are TRBV19 and TRBJ2-1; weak D call: TRBD2 (5 bases). The CDR3 has 15 residues. Trimming removed 2 bases at V and 7 bases at J, with 15 bases between. CDR1 and CDR2 from the germline V gene are LNHDA and SQIVND (reference sequence). Written as DNA, the CDR3 is TGTGCCAGTAGTATAAGGGAGCGAGCTCCTAATGAGCAGTTCTTC. Protein: CASSIRERAPNEQFF. The whole variable domain, remainder taken from reference TRBV19 and TRBJ2-1, is DGGITQSPKYLFRKEGQNVTLSCEQNLNHDAMYWYRQDPGQGLRLIYYSQIVNDFQKGDIAEGYSVSREKKESFPLTVTSAQKNPTAFYLCASSIRERAPNEQFFGPGTRLTVL.

V usage is TRBV2 and J usage is TRBJ2-6; TRBD1 matches 8 bases. This CDR3 is built from 17 residues. Germline V gene data show CDR1 as SNHLY and CDR2 as FYNNEI. With V trimmed by 8 bases and J by 0 bases, 9 bases remained unmatched. The CDR3: CASDRQGIPSGANVLTF. The CDR3, as DNA: TGTGCCAGCGACCGACAGGGGATCCCCTCTGGGGCCAACGTCCTGACTTTC.

The chain is built from TRBV7-9 and TRBJ2-5; possibly TRBD1 for D (7 bases). The ends were cut back, 5 bases at V and 1 base at J, with 20 bases in the middle. Germline CDR1 reads SEHNR; CDR2 reads FQNEAQ (reference sequence). The CDR3 covers 17 residues. The CDR3 loop reads CASSPRRVRGTQETQYF. CDR3 DNA: TGTGCCAGCAGCCCCCGGAGGGTCAGGGGGACCCAAGAGACCCAGTACTTC. Filled out from reference TRBV7-9 and TRBJ2-5, the complete variable domain reads DTGVSQNPRHKITKRGQNVTFRCDPISEHNRLYWYRQTLGQGPEFLTYFQNEAQLEKSRLLSDRFSAERPKGSFSTLEIQRTEQGDSAMYLCASSPRRVRGTQETQYFGPGTRLLVL.

This clone is medium-sized in the sample. This rearrangement joins TRBV7-9 to TRBJ1-2; D ambiguous. The germline V gene encodes CDR1 SEHNR and CDR2 FQNEAQ (reference sequence). This CDR3 is built from 12 residues. Trimming stripped 6 bases from V and 8 bases from J, with 13 bases between. As DNA, the CDR3 is TGTGCCAGCAGGGGGATAGTTGAAGGCTACACCTTC. Its protein product is CASRGIVEGYTF. Full variable domain (rest looked up from reference TRBV7-9 and TRBJ1-2): DTGVSQNPRHKITKRGQNVTFRCDPISEHNRLYWYRQTLGQGPEFLTYFQNEAQLEKSRLLSDRFSAERPKGSFSTLEIQRTEQGDSAMYLCASRGIVEGYTFGSGTRLTVV.

This clone is categorized as large. This chain links TRBV19 with TRBJ1-4; D is unresolved. V was pared by 2 bases and J by 8 bases, with 12 bases between. The CDR3 runs to 14 residues. Germline CDR1 and CDR2: LNHDA and SQIVND (reference sequence). CDR3 nucleotides: TGTGCCAGTAGTATACGTGAGGGCGGCGAAAAACTGTTTTTT. It translates to CASSIREGGEKLFF.